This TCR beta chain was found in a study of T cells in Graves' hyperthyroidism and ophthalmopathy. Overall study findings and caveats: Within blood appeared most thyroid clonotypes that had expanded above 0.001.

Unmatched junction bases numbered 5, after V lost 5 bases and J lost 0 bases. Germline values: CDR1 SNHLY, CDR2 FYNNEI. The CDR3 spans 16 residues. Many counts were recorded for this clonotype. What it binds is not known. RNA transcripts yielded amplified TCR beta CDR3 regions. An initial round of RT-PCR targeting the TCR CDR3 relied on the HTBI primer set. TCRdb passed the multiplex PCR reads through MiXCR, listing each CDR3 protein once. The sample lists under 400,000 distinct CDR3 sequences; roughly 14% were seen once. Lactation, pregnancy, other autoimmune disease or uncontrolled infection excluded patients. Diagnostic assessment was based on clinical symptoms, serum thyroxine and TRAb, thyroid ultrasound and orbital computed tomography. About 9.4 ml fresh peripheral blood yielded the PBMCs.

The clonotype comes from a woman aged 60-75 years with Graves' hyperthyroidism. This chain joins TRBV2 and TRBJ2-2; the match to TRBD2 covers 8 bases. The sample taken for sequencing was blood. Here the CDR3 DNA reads TGTGCCAGCAGTTGGGCTAGCGGGTCGAACACCGGGGAGCTGTTTTTT. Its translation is CASSWASGSNTGELFF.